This TCR beta chain is from a study of regulatory T cells in long-lasting Graves disease. Whole-study findings and limits: Among the persistent patients, fewer than 3,000 public clonotypes were shared, more than the approximately 1,000 shared among new patients. Limited samples may have lowered accuracy. The study found TRBV28, TRBJ1-2 and TRBJ2-5 favored in persistent disease.

Time point: newly diagnosed GD, antithyroid drugs for less than 3 months. PBMC-derived RNA was used for the TCR library. All patients originated from an endocrinology department located in Xi'an, China. Libraries of TCR beta came from iRepertoire HTBI primers plus Arm-PCR of CDR3 regions. TCRdb called the multiplex PCR reads again in MiXCR, with one record for every CDR3 protein. Of a few hundred thousand distinct CDR3 sequences in the sample, 20% to 25% were seen once. This clonotype showed up many times. Its specificity is not known. Germline assignment: CDR1 DFQATT and CDR2 SNEGSKA (reference sequence). Trimming cost V 0 bases and J 0 bases, with 12 bases left between them. The CDR3 is 16 residues long.

The chain has TRBV20-1 and TRBJ1-5; D is ambiguous. Specimen: peripheral blood mononuclear cells (PBMCs), collected at new diagnosis, from a patient treated with antithyroid drugs. The sequence was collected from a female donor with Graves disease. CDR3 DNA: TGCAGTGCTAGAGATCCCCGGCCGTATAGCAATCAGCCCCAGCATTTT. Encoded protein: CSARDPRPYSNQPQHF.